These 27 T cell receptor beta chains originate from one sample sequenced in a study of cytomegalovirus exposure and HLA in healthy donors. The PCR employed 60 Vbeta primers together with 13 Jbeta primers. Data came from immunoSEQ multiplex PCR; TCRdb stores just in-frame clones and leaves some out. The table includes around 89,000 clones, around 85% detected once. Sequencing was done on a sample of PBMCs. The receptor set was obtained from a girl aged 2 to 10 in good health and CMV-seropositive.

The CDR3 reads CAWMPGWGRETRHNEQFF. The CDR3 DNA sequence: TGTGCCTGGATGCCCGGGTGGGGGCGGGAGACGAGACACAATGAGCAGTTCTTC. The chain links TRBV30 to TRBJ2-1, with a weak D call TRBD2 (7 bases). The CDR3 totals 18 residues. V lost 4 bases to trimming and J lost 5 bases, with 27 bases between them. From germline, CDR1 is GTSNPN and CDR2 SVGIG (reference sequence).

This chain uses TRBV7-2 with TRBJ2-7, with a weak D call TRBD2 (6 bases). Germline V gene data show CDR1 as SGHTA and CDR2 as FQGNSA. With 1 base removed from V and 0 bases from J, the gap between germline ends came to 19 bases. The CDR3 runs 18 residues. The CDR3 bases are TGTGCCAGCAGCTTAGTTTCTTTTGGCGGGGATAGCTCCTACGAGCAGTACTTC. It specifies CASSLVSFGGDSSYEQYF.

The sample holds a few counts of this clone. This chain joins TRBV5-6 and TRBJ1-1; perhaps TRBD1 as D (5 bases). Between the trimmed V and J ends, which lost 6 bases and 4 bases, there was a span of 13 bases. Germline loops: CDR1 SGHDT, CDR2 YYEEEE. The CDR3 consists of 13 residues. CDR3 loop: CASIDSTSTEAFF. Here the CDR3 DNA reads TGTGCCAGCATAGACAGTACGAGCACTGAAGCTTTCTTT.

This chain links TRBV4-1 with TRBJ1-5; possibly TRBD1 for D (5 bases). The CDR3 is made up of 15 amino acids. V was trimmed by 1 base and J by 6 bases, leaving 13 bases between them. CDR1 MGHRA and CDR2 YSYEKL come from the germline V gene. The chain's CDR3 is CASSQVYSGFQPQHF. The CDR3 coding sequence is TGCGCCAGCAGCCAAGTTTATTCAGGGTTTCAGCCCCAGCATTTT.

This sequence joins TRBV13 and TRBJ1-4; 9 nucleotides line up with TRBD1. The CDR3 has 15 amino acids. V was pared by 6 bases and J by 5 bases, with 7 bases of the junction left unmatched. Germline assignment: CDR1 PRHDT and CDR2 FYEKMQ (reference sequence). CDR3 bases: TGTGCCAGCAGTAGTACCGGGACAGGGAATGAAAAACTGTTTTTT. Amino acids: CASSSTGTGNEKLFF.

Here the CDR3 DNA reads TGCGCCAGCAGCCCCCTAAGTGAAAAACTGTTTTTT. The encoded protein is CASSPLSEKLFF. The gene calls are TRBV4-1 and TRBJ1-4, with D uncertain. Trimming removed 4 bases from V and 7 bases from J, with 7 bases in between. Germline loops: CDR1 MGHRA, CDR2 YSYEKL. This CDR3 spans 12 amino acids.

The chain links TRBV11-2 to TRBJ2-1; no definite D call. The CDR3 contains 10 residues. Trimming left V 5 bases short and J 9 bases short, with 5 bases between. Germline-derived CDR1 and CDR2 are SGHAT and FQNNGV. The CDR3 loop is CASSQVEQFF. CDR3 sequence (DNA): TGTGCCAGCAGCCAGGTTGAGCAGTTCTTC.

The V and J genes are TRBV11-2 and TRBJ2-6; a possible D gene is TRBD1 (5 bases). Per the germline V gene, CDR1 is SGHAT and CDR2 is FQNNGV. Trimming took off 6 bases at V and 2 bases at J, with 8 bases between the two ends. The CDR3 totals 14 residues. The CDR3 sequence: CASSPTAGANVLTF. The DNA of the CDR3 is TGTGCCAGCAGTCCGACAGCTGGGGCCAACGTCCTGACTTTC.

The genes are TRBV18 and TRBJ2-7; 8 bases line up with TRBD1. Trimming took 3 bases from V and 1 from J; bases not matched to a gene: 5. This CDR3 spans 15 amino acids. Per the germline V gene, CDR1 is KGHSH and CDR2 is LQKENI. CDR3 residues: CASSPTGGTSYEQYF. The CDR3 region has the DNA TGTGCCAGCTCACCCACAGGGGGTACATCCTACGAGCAGTACTTC.

This chain uses TRBV28 with TRBJ1-1, with 8 bases matching TRBD1. Trimming took 4 bases from V and 4 from J; bases not matched to a gene: 8. The CDR3 is 15 amino acids. Germline V gene data show CDR1 as MDHEN and CDR2 as SYDVKM. The CDR3, as DNA: TGTGCCAGCAGTTCCGGGGACAGGCTGGGCACTGAAGCTTTCTTT. Residues: CASSSGDRLGTEAFF.

This clone has only a few counts. This chain joins TRBV27 and TRBJ2-3; D call uncertain. Germline CDR1 reads MNHEY; CDR2 reads SMNVEV (reference sequence). CDR3 size: 15 residues. Trimming shortened V by 2 bases and J by 0 bases, and 9 bases separated the two germline ends. CDR3 sequence (DNA): TGTGCCAGCAGTTTAGAGGCCCCAAGCACAGATACGCAGTATTTT. It codes for CASSLEAPSTDTQYF.

The sample holds a few counts of this clone. The chain combines TRBV7-8 with TRBJ2-7; 7 nucleotides agree with TRBD2. The germline V gene has CDR1 SGHVS and CDR2 FQNEAQ. The CDR3 loop spans 15 amino acids. V was clipped by 5 bases and J by 3 bases; unmatched bases: 10. CDR3 sequence reads: CASSPSWGGGYEQYF. The CDR3 nucleotides are TGTGCCAGCAGCCCAAGTTGGGGCGGGGGCTACGAGCAGTACTTC.

V gene TRBV5-6 combines with J gene TRBJ1-1; 8 positions match TRBD1. The CDR3 extends over 16 amino acids. With V trimmed by 0 bases and J by 0 bases, 4 bases remained unmatched. Per the germline V gene, CDR1 is SGHDT and CDR2 is YYEEEE. The CDR3 DNA reads TGTGCCAGCAGCTTGGATGCAGGGGGCGTGAACACTGAAGCTTTCTTT. Protein: CASSLDAGGVNTEAFF.

The chain carries TRBV28 and TRBJ2-7, with TRBD1 identical over 9 bases. This CDR3 has 15 amino acids. J gave up 4 bases and V 7 bases, and 11 bases lay outside the gene matches. CDR1 and CDR2 (germline): MDHEN, SYDVKM. DNA of the CDR3: TGTGCCAGCACCCCCGGGACAGGGCTACCTTACGAGCAGTACTTC. It specifies CASTPGTGLPYEQYF.

V and J are TRBV30 and TRBJ2-1; 7 positions agree with TRBD1. Germline-derived CDR1 and CDR2 are GTSNPN and SVGIG (reference sequence). J gave up 5 bases and V 3 bases, and 7 bases lay outside the gene matches. This CDR3 is 14 amino acids long. The CDR3 spells CAWSKGTENNEQFF. As DNA, the CDR3 is TGTGCCTGGAGCAAGGGGACAGAAAACAATGAGCAGTTCTTC.

This chain connects TRBV19 to TRBJ2-3; D remains unclear. Germline V CDR1 and CDR2: LNHDA, SQIVND (reference sequence). The CDR3 covers 16 residues. V gave up 6 bases and J gave up 2 bases, with 18 bases separating them. The CDR3 spells CASSPHLRYSTDTQYF. In DNA, the CDR3 is TGTGCCAGTAGCCCTCATTTGCGGTACTCCACAGATACGCAGTATTTT.

V is TRBV5-1 and J is TRBJ2-2; D is unresolved. From germline, CDR1 is SGHRS and CDR2 YFSETQ. The V and J ends lost 6 bases and 5 bases respectively, with 14 bases between them. This CDR3 region has 14 residues. This chain's CDR3 is CASKYYLVTGELFF. In nucleotides, the CDR3 is TGCGCCAGCAAGTACTATCTAGTGACCGGGGAGCTGTTTTTT.

V usage is TRBV9 and J usage is TRBJ2-6, with TRBD1 matching over 9 bases. After removal of 3 bases from V and 4 bases from J, the junction contained 11 bases not matched to a gene. The CDR3 extends over 18 amino acids. Germline V gene data show CDR1 as SGDLS and CDR2 as YYNGEE. The CDR3 here is CASSANGQGSGGANVLTF. In DNA, the CDR3 is TGTGCCAGCAGCGCGAATGGACAGGGGTCGGGAGGGGCCAACGTCCTGACTTTC.

The chain links TRBV6-5 to TRBJ1-2; possibly TRBD1 for D (6 bases). V dropped 6 bases and J dropped 8 bases, with 16 bases sitting between them. The germline CDR1 and CDR2 sequences are MNHEY and SVGAGI. The CDR3 loop spans 13 amino acids. This chain's CDR3 is CASSLLRGSGYTF. The CDR3, as DNA: TGTGCCAGCAGCCTACTCAGGGGATCAGGCTACACCTTC.

This clone was found once. V usage is TRBV19 and J usage is TRBJ2-3, with 8 nucleotides matching TRBD2. Per germline, CDR1 LNHDA and CDR2 SQIVND (reference sequence). V lost 8 bases, J lost 9 bases, and 13 bases stayed unmatched. CDR3 length equals 14 residues. CDR3 coding DNA: TGTGCCAGTGGACCTGACGGACTAGCTTACACGCAGTATTTT. Its translation is CASGPDGLAYTQYF. Full variable domain (missing parts from reference TRBV19 and TRBJ2-3): DGGITQSPKYLFRKEGQNVTLSCEQNLNHDAMYWYRQDPGQGLRLIYYSQIVNDFQKGDIAEGYSVSREKKESFPLTVTSAQKNPTAFYLCASGPDGLAYTQYFGPGTRLTVL.

This clone was observed once. This sequence joins TRBV28 and TRBJ1-5; D ambiguous. Germline CDR1 MDHEN, CDR2 SYDVKM. There are 15 residues in the CDR3. The V end was cut by 3 bases, the J end by 2 bases, with 11 bases between. DNA for the CDR3: TGTGCCAGCAGTTTGGACCCGGGAGGCAATCAGCCCCAGCATTTT. It is translated as CASSLDPGGNQPQHF. The whole variable domain, filled in from reference TRBV28 and TRBJ1-5, reads DVKVTQSSRYLVKRTGEKVFLECVQDMDHENMFWYRQDPGLGLRLIYFSYDVKMKEKGDIPEGYSVSREKKERFSLILESASTNQTSMYLCASSLDPGGNQPQHFGDGTRLSIL.

The chain uses TRBV10-2 and TRBJ2-5, with a tentative D call TRBD2 (6 bases). Germline V gene data show CDR1 as WSHSY and CDR2 as SAAADI. The CDR3 covers 18 residues. V was trimmed by 6 bases and J by 0 bases, leaving 23 bases between them. The CDR3 region has the DNA TGCGCCAGCAGGCTCACCGGGACTCACATGGGGCACCAAGAGACCCAGTACTTC. Amino acid sequence: CASRLTGTHMGHQETQYF.

The chain couples TRBV6-5 to TRBJ2-5, with 8 bases fitting TRBD2. The CDR3 is made up of 14 amino acids. Losses at the gene ends were 6 bases for V and 1 base for J; bases not matched to a gene: 4. Germline-derived CDR1 and CDR2 are MNHEY and SVGAGI. CDR3: CASSVLAVQETQYF. CDR3 DNA: TGTGCCAGCAGCGTACTAGCGGTCCAAGAGACCCAGTACTTC.

The chain recombines TRBV29-1 with TRBJ1-1, with 8 bases matching TRBD1. The CDR3 has 13 residues. CDR1 is SQVTM and CDR2 is ANQGSEA in the germline V gene. J was trimmed by 8 bases and V by 5 bases; bases with no gene match: 10. The DNA of the CDR3 is TGCAGCGTTATCCGGACAGGGCGGCCCGAAGCTTTCTTT. Amino acids: CSVIRTGRPEAFF.

The gene calls are TRBV7-3 and TRBJ1-1; D is uncertain. CDR3 length: 14 amino acids. The germline V gene has CDR1 SGHTA and CDR2 FQGTGA. The ends were cut back, 0 bases at V and 6 bases at J, with 11 bases in the middle. CDR3 DNA sequence: TGTGCCAGCAGCTTAACGGGCCTTAATTCTGAAGCTTTCTTT. Translated, it gives CASSLTGLNSEAFF.

V usage is TRBV23-1 and J usage is TRBJ2-7; a possible D gene is TRBD2 (6 bases). TRBV23-1 is annotated as an ORF whose role is uncertain. There are 13 residues in the CDR3. The V end was cut by 6 bases, the J end by 3 bases, with 12 bases between. CDR3 DNA: TGCGCCAGCAGACTGCGGGGCTTCTACGAGCAGTACTTC. This encodes CASRLRGFYEQYF.

V usage is TRBV9 and J usage is TRBJ2-7; perhaps TRBD2 as D (6 bases). The germline gives CDR1 SGDLS, CDR2 YYNGEE. V was shortened by 3 bases and J by 2 bases, with 15 bases between the two germline ends. CDR3 size: 15 residues. CDR3 sequence (DNA): TGTGCCAGCAGCGAGGCGGGACGGAACACCTACGAGCAGTACTTC. Its translation: CASSEAGRNTYEQYF.